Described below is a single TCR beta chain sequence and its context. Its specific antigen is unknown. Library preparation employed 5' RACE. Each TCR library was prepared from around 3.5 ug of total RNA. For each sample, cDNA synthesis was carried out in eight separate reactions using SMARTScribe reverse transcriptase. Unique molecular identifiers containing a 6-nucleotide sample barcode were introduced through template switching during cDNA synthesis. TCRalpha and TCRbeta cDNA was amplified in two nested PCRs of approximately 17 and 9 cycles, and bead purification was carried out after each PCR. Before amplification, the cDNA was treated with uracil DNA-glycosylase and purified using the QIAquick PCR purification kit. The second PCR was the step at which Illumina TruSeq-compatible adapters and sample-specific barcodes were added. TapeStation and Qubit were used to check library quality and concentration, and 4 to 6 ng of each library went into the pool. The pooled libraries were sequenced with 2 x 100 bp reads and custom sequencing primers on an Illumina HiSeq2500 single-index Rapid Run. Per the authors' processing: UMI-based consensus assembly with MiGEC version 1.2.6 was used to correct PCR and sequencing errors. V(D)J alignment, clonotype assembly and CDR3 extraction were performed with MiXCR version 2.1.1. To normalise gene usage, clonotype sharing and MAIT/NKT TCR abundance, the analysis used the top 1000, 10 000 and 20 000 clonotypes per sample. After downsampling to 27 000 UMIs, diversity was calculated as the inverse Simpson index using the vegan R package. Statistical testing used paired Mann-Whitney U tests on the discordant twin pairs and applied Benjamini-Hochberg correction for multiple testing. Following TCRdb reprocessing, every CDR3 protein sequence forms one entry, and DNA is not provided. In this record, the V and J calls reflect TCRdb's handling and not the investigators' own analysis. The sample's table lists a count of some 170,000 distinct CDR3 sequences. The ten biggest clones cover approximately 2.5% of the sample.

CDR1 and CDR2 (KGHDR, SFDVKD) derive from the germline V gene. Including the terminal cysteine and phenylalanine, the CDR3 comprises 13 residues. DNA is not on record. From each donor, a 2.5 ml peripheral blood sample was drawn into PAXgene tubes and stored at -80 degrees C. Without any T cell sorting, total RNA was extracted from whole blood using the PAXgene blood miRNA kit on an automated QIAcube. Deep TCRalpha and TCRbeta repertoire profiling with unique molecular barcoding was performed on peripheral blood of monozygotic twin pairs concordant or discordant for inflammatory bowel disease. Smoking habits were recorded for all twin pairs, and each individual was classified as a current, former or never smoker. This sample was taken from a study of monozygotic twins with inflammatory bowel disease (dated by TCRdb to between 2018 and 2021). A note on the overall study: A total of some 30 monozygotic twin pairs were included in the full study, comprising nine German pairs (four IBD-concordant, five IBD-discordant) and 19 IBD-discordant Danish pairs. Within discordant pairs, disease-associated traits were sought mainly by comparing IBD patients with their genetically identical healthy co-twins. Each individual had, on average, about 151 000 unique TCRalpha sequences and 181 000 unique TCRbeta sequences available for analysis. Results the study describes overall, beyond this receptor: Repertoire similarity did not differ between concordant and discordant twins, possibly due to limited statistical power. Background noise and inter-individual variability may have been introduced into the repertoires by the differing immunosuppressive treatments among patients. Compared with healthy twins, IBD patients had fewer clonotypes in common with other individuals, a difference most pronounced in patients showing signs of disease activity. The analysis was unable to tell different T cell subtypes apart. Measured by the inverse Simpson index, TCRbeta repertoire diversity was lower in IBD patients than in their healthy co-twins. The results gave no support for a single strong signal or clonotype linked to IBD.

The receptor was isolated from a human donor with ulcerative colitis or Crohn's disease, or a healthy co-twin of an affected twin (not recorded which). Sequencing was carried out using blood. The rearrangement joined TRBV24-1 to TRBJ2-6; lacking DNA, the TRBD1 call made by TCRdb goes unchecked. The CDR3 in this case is CASQGTGANVLTF.